The TCR beta chain described here comes from a study of T-cell memory formation after mild COVID-19. In TCRdb, the 5' RACE reads were re-called with MiXCR into one record per CDR3 protein. The sample carries fewer than 400,000 distinct CDR3 sequences, approximately 15% recorded once. The CDR3 length is 12 residues. This clonotype has just a few counts. The junction and the germline gene differ at one end; a read error may be behind it. The V gene is TRBV12-3 or TRBV12-4, the J gene TRBJ1-2; maybe TRBD1 (5 bases). Source material: PBMCs or a T cell subset sorted from them (not recorded which). The clonotype originates from a man between 18 and 29 years old who had mild COVID-19 (a few samples of this study predate the infection). Cell type and time point are not known. The CDR3 DNA reads TGTGCCAGCGGAAGCCAGGGTTCCTTGGGAGGCTTC. Its protein is CASGSQGSLGGF.